The entry below gives a single TCR beta chain sequence along with its context. Generated by immunoSEQ multiplex PCR, the TCRdb table keeps only in-frame clones and is missing some. The table records approximately 120,000 clones, about 95% of them present only once. The source of the sample is a study of T cell changes during pregnancy in multiple sclerosis. The input for sequencing was peripheral blood, taken after pregnancy. The receptor comes from a female donor with multiple sclerosis, enrolled in a pregnancy study.

The CDR3 sequence is CASSSPRTSGRTYNEQFF. The CDR3 nucleotides read TGCGCCAGCAGCAGTCCCCGAACAAGCGGGAGGACCTACAATGAGCAGTTCTTC. V is TRBV5-1 and J is TRBJ2-1, with 9 bases identical to TRBD2. The CDR3 sequence is 18 residues long. Per the germline V gene, CDR1 is SGHRS and CDR2 is YFSETQ. V shed 4 bases, J shed 2 bases, and the junction held 13 bases outside the gene matches.